A single sample gave rise to the 16 T cell receptor beta chains below, sequenced in a study of vaccination effects on CD4 cells after COVID-19. Following 10 days of culture, CD4+ T cells were isolated. These receptors' targets are unknown. TCRdb's copy holds only in-frame clones and misses some; the assay was immunoSEQ multiplex PCR. The sample yields 40,000 to 55,000 clones, roughly 72% seen once. This material consisted of CD4+ T cells from PBMCs cultured without peptide, taken before COVID-19 vaccination. The receptors come from a human donor who had a prior SARS-CoV-2 infection.

This clone was observed a handful of times. The chain links TRBV2 to TRBJ2-3; TRBD2 matches at 11 bases. Germline V gives CDR1 SNHLY, CDR2 FYNNEI. The CDR3 totals 18 residues. V lost 7 bases to trimming and J lost 0 bases; unmatched junction nucleotides: 12. CDR3 in DNA: TGTGCCAGCAACATGGCTCAGACTAGCGGGGCGAGCACAGATACGCAGTATTTT. It specifies CASNMAQTSGASTDTQYF.

The rearrangement links TRBV5-8 to TRBJ1-1; D uncertain. The CDR3 covers 14 residues. Germline CDR1 reads SGHTS; CDR2 reads YDEGEE. Trimming cost V 1 base and J 3 bases, with 10 bases left between them. The CDR3 DNA sequence: TGTGCCAGCAGCTTGTACAGCTCGGACACTGAAGCTTTCTTT. It codes for CASSLYSSDTEAFF.

The J gene is TRBJ2-4, the V gene TRBV7-2; D may be TRBD1 (6 bases). Germline V gene sequence: CDR1 SGHTA, CDR2 FQGNSA. V dropped 1 base and J dropped 8 bases, with 18 bases sitting between them. The CDR3 loop spans 16 amino acids. This chain's CDR3 is CASSLGINRESDIQYF. The CDR3, as DNA: TGTGCCAGCAGCTTAGGAATCAACAGGGAGTCGGACATTCAGTACTTC.

The chain links TRBV6-4 to TRBJ2-3; the D is unclear. V was clipped by 4 bases and J by 5 bases, with 4 bases between them. This CDR3 has 11 amino acids. Germline CDR1 and CDR2: MRHNA and SNTAGT. This CDR3 reads CASSVGDTQYF. The CDR3, as DNA: TGTGCCAGCAGTGTGGGAGATACGCAGTATTTT.

The chain employs TRBV27 and TRBJ1-5; tentatively, D is TRBD1 (5 bases). This CDR3 is built from 17 residues. V dropped 6 bases and J dropped 2 bases, with 20 bases sitting between them. Germline V gene sequence: CDR1 MNHEY, CDR2 SMNVEV (reference sequence). In nucleotides, the CDR3 is TGTGCCAGCAGCGAAACCGACAGTTTTACGGGCAATCAGCCCCAGCATTTT. It translates to CASSETDSFTGNQPQHF.

This clone occurred a few times. The V and J genes are TRBV9 and TRBJ2-3; 15 bases align to TRBD2. The junction had 12 bases not matched to a gene; V was cut back by 3 bases and J by 1 base. The CDR3 runs to 20 residues. Looked up from germline, CDR1 is SGDLS and CDR2 is YYNGEE. The DNA of the CDR3 is TGTGCCAGCAGCGCGAGCGGACTAGCGGGAGGGGAGGGTGGCACAGATACGCAGTATTTT. This translates into CASSASGLAGGEGGTDTQYF.

The chain recombines TRBV2 with TRBJ2-1; possible D gene TRBD1, 6 bases. V lost 6 bases, J lost 5 bases, and 8 bases lay in between. CDR1 is SNHLY and CDR2 is FYNNEI in the germline V gene. The CDR3 is 12 residues long. CDR3 loop: CASSTGNNEQFF. The CDR3 DNA sequence: TGTGCCAGCAGCACAGGGAACAATGAGCAGTTCTTC.

The J gene is TRBJ1-5, the V gene TRBV19, with 7 bases that match TRBD1. The CDR3 is made up of 14 amino acids. The V gene's germline CDR1 is LNHDA and CDR2 SQIVND (reference sequence). The V and J ends lost 8 bases and 2 bases, in that order; junction bases with no gene match: 6. The CDR3 is CASGRQGGNQPQHF. The CDR3 nucleotides are TGTGCCAGTGGCCGGCAGGGGGGCAATCAGCCCCAGCATTTT.

The chain carries TRBV11-2 and TRBJ2-7, with D hard to call. Germline V gene lookup returns CDR1 SGHAT and CDR2 FQNNGV. The CDR3 extends over 14 amino acids. Trimming took 1 base from V and 2 from J, leaving 9 bases between them. CDR3 nucleotide sequence: TGTGCCAGCAGCTTAGCGCAGAGCCCCTACGAGCAGTACTTC. Translated: CASSLAQSPYEQYF.

The V and J genes are TRBV9 and TRBJ1-1; no clear D gene. Germline values: CDR1 SGDLS, CDR2 YYNGEE. This CDR3 region has 14 residues. Trimming removed 1 base at V and 2 bases at J, with 9 bases between. CDR3 loop: CASSVSWANTEAFF. The CDR3 bases are TGTGCCAGCAGCGTATCATGGGCAAACACTGAAGCTTTCTTT.

The chain uses TRBV5-1 and TRBJ1-1, with TRBD1 matching 12 bases. This CDR3 has 16 residues. Trimming cost V 4 bases and J 1 base; bases outside gene matches: 5. Germline assignment: CDR1 SGHRS and CDR2 YFSETQ. The CDR3 DNA is TGCGCCAGCAGCCGGGACAGGGGGCCATCGAACACTGAAGCTTTCTTT. It is translated as CASSRDRGPSNTEAFF.

This clone was seen just once. This CDR3 reads CAITSGAQGKSPLHF. The CDR3 bases are TGTGCCATCACCTCAGGTGCCCAGGGGAAATCACCCCTCCACTTT. The gene calls are TRBV10-3 and TRBJ1-6; TRBD1 might be the D (6 bases). The CDR3 length is 15 residues. The germline V gene encodes CDR1 ENHRY and CDR2 SYGVKD. V lost 7 bases, J lost 10 bases, and 20 bases lay in between.

The chain employs TRBV5-1 and TRBJ2-1, with TRBD1 matching over 9 bases. Germline V lookup: CDR1 SGHRS, CDR2 YFSETQ. The V and J ends lost 5 bases and 3 bases, in that order; junction bases with no gene match: 12. CDR3 length: 17 residues. The CDR3 nucleotides read TGCGCCAGCAGTTCTGCACCGGGACAGGGAGACTACAATGAGCAGTTCTTC. Its protein product is CASSSAPGQGDYNEQFF.

The genes are TRBV5-1 and TRBJ2-1, with D unresolved. Trimming removed 6 bases at V and 3 bases at J, with 7 bases between. CDR1 SGHRS and CDR2 YFSETQ come from the germline V gene. This CDR3 is built from 12 residues. CDR3 sequence: CASTLDYNEQFF. Written as DNA, the CDR3 is TGCGCCAGCACCCTGGACTACAATGAGCAGTTCTTC.

The chain has TRBV4-2 and TRBJ2-1, with TRBD2 matching over 9 bases. This CDR3 comprises 20 residues. The germline gives CDR1 LGHNA, CDR2 YNFKEQ. The V gene end was trimmed by 1 base and the J gene end by 7 bases; junction bases not matched to a gene: 20. CDR3 sequence reads: CASSQVWGGTSPSPRNEQFF. For the CDR3, the DNA is TGTGCCAGCAGCCAAGTCTGGGGGGGGACTAGCCCCTCACCGAGGAATGAGCAGTTCTTC.

V gene TRBV18 combines with J gene TRBJ1-1; the match to TRBD1 covers 7 bases. V lost 3 bases to trimming and J lost 3 bases; unmatched junction nucleotides: 4. Germline values: CDR1 KGHSH, CDR2 LQKENI. This CDR3 has 14 residues. The CDR3 sequence: CASSPRGRDTEAFF. The CDR3 region has the DNA TGTGCCAGCTCACCTAGGGGGCGCGACACTGAAGCTTTCTTT. The whole variable domain, filled in from reference TRBV18 and TRBJ1-1, reads NAGVMQNPRHLVRRRGQEARLRCSPMKGHSHVYWYRQLPEEGLKFMVYLQKENIIDESGMPKERFSAEFPKEGPSILRIQQVVRGDSAAYFCASSPRGRDTEAFFGQGTRLTVV.